This T cell receptor (beta chain) was found in a study of CD8 T cells in Susac syndrome. Study-wide results and limits: The authors acknowledged that the study's TCR sequencing and HLA analysis involved relatively few individuals.

Details on this clonotype: Its antigen is still unknown.

TCR beta was sequenced from blood CD8+ and CD4+ T cells. TEMRA cells were FACS-enriched, and CD8+ and CD4+ T cells were isolated negatively. cDNA came from roughly 0.5 to 1 ug RNA primed by random hexamers. The method of amplification for TCR beta CDR3 was immunoSEQ multiplex PCR, covering 54 Vbeta and 13 Jbeta. TCRdb called the immunoSEQ multiplex PCR reads again in MiXCR, with one record for every CDR3 protein. The data show roughly 67,000 distinct CDR3 sequences, around 96% seen once. V was pared by 2 bases and J by 4 bases, with 12 bases between. The length of the CDR3 is 14 residues. Looked up from germline, CDR1 is MNHEY and CDR2 is SVGEGT.

What was sequenced was CD8+ T cells from PBMCs. This receptor was identified in a human donor with multiple sclerosis. V and J are TRBV6-2 or TRBV6-3 and TRBJ2-7; possibly TRBD2 for D (6 bases). CDR3 DNA sequence: TGTGCCAGCAGTTACCCGGGACTCGATTACGAGCAGTACTTC. It encodes CASSYPGLDYEQYF.